This TCR beta chain comes out of a study of T cells in Graves' hyperthyroidism and ophthalmopathy. General study results and limits: From stable hyperthyroidism, ophthalmopathy was separated by a 13 V-J model. Onset of ophthalmopathy came a median around 7.1 months after the model predicted it.

The sample holds many counts of this clonotype. Its matching antigen is unknown. Fresh peripheral blood, 10 ml, yielded the PBMCs. RNA transcripts provided the source from which TCR beta CDR3 regions were amplified. In the first-round RT-PCR of the TCR CDR3, the HTBI primer set was used. Each CDR3 protein gets one entry after TCRdb re-called the multiplex PCR reads with MiXCR. The sample includes fewer than 400,000 distinct CDR3 sequences, 15% to 18% of them seen just once. V shed 8 bases and J shed 7 bases, with 12 bases lying between them. The length of the CDR3 is 12 residues. The germline gives CDR1 SEHNR, CDR2 FQNEAQ (reference sequence).

The rearrangement links TRBV7-9 to TRBJ2-1; the D gene is possibly TRBD1 (7 bases). The sequencing sample was made of blood. The sequence derives from a woman in her late teens or twenties with Graves' hyperthyroidism that later progressed to Graves' ophthalmopathy. The CDR3 DNA follows: TGTGCCAGCTCACCAGGGGGGAATGAGCAGTTCTTC. As protein: CASSPGGNEQFF.